Listed below are T cell receptor beta chains from one sample, sequenced in a study of blood T cell repertoires in COVID-19. Sequencing used immunoSEQ multiplex PCR; TCRdb keeps in-frame clones, though not all of them. Of 200,000 to 250,000 clones listed, 80% to 90% are singletons. Sequencing was performed on PBMCs or T cells enriched from blood (not recorded which). These receptors all stem from a woman aged 25-40 years who had been exposed to COVID-19. CDR3s leave out the opening cysteine and the closing phenylalanine or tryptophan. A D gene is named only where the DNA matches it firmly.

J gene: TRBJ1-2
D gene: TRBD1
V gene: TRBV5-1
CDR3 protein: ASSSGQGMLNYGYT

J gene: TRBJ1-2
D gene: -
V gene: TRBV18
CDR3 protein: ASSPMVDTESGYT

J gene: TRBJ2-5
D gene: TRBD1
V gene: TRBV9
CDR3 protein: ASSVGDRPGETQY

J gene: TRBJ1-3
D gene: TRBD1
V gene: TRBV5-5
CDR3 protein: ASSRDRAWGNTIY

J gene: TRBJ1-2
D gene: -
V gene: TRBV6-1
CDR3 protein: ASSETGLANYGYT

J gene: TRBJ2-1
D gene: -
V gene: TRBV9
CDR3 protein: ASSVFGGANEQF

J gene: TRBJ1-1
D gene: -
V gene: TRBV3-1/TRBV3-2
CDR3 protein: ASSQVSVLNTEAF

J gene: TRBJ2-7
D gene: TRBD2
V gene: TRBV19
CDR3 protein: ASSVRTSGRVYEQY

J gene: TRBJ1-2
D gene: TRBD1
V gene: TRBV24-1
CDR3 protein: ATSDRYRGVYGYT

J gene: TRBJ2-3
D gene: TRBD2
V gene: TRBV20-1
CDR3 protein: SASGTSGLTDTQY

J gene: TRBJ2-7
D gene: -
V gene: TRBV5-6
CDR3 protein: ASSLVASRGDTYEQY

J gene: TRBJ2-6
D gene: -
V gene: TRBV19
CDR3 protein: ASSISPGIPSSYGANVLT

J gene: TRBJ1-5
D gene: TRBD1
V gene: TRBV7-2
CDR3 protein: ASSPDRGQPQH

J gene: TRBJ2-1
D gene: -
V gene: TRBV5-4
CDR3 protein: ASSLFRPSPYNEQF

J gene: TRBJ2-7
D gene: TRBD1
V gene: TRBV11-2
CDR3 protein: ASSLDGGTGDEQY

J gene: TRBJ2-1
D gene: TRBD1
V gene: TRBV2
CDR3 protein: ASQPGGPSYNEQF

J gene: TRBJ1-5
D gene: TRBD1
V gene: TRBV15
CDR3 protein: ATSVTGGVNQPQH

J gene: TRBJ1-6
D gene: TRBD1
V gene: TRBV25-1
CDR3 protein: ASSGQGGNNSPLH

J gene: TRBJ1-2
D gene: -
V gene: TRBV18
CDR3 protein: ASSPNGGNYGYT

J gene: TRBJ1-2
D gene: -
V gene: TRBV6-1
CDR3 protein: ASSEIGGYGYT

J gene: TRBJ2-2
D gene: -
V gene: TRBV5-1
CDR3 protein: ASSLRTEVKQRELF

J gene: TRBJ2-7
D gene: TRBD1
V gene: TRBV3-1/TRBV3-2
CDR3 protein: ASSQRGDRGIYEQY

J gene: TRBJ2-1
D gene: -
V gene: TRBV18
CDR3 protein: ASSLQGSYNEQF

J gene: TRBJ2-7
D gene: TRBD1
V gene: TRBV6-2/TRBV6-3
CDR3 protein: ASSTRQGFYEQY

J gene: TRBJ2-1
D gene: TRBD1
V gene: TRBV5-5
CDR3 protein: ASRPFTGGPHNEQF

J gene: TRBJ2-3
D gene: TRBD2
V gene: TRBV18
CDR3 protein: ASSLSGSNPDTQY

J gene: TRBJ1-3
D gene: -
V gene: TRBV5-1
CDR3 protein: ASSLFDDGESSGNTIY

J gene: TRBJ1-1
D gene: -
V gene: TRBV5-5
CDR3 protein: ASSFSGLNTEAF

J gene: TRBJ2-7
D gene: TRBD2
V gene: TRBV29-1
CDR3 protein: SAVAGGHYEQY

J gene: TRBJ1-2
D gene: TRBD1
V gene: TRBV2
CDR3 protein: ASSAWDRVGYT

J gene: TRBJ2-5
D gene: -
V gene: TRBV19
CDR3 protein: ASSSRYQETQY

J gene: TRBJ2-1
D gene: TRBD1
V gene: TRBV18
CDR3 protein: ASSPAGTGGWHEQF

J gene: TRBJ2-5
D gene: TRBD2
V gene: TRBV9
CDR3 protein: ASSVTSGRQETQY

J gene: TRBJ2-2
D gene: TRBD2
V gene: TRBV3-1/TRBV3-2
CDR3 protein: ASSQLTSGKAGELF

J gene: TRBJ1-2
D gene: -
V gene: TRBV19
CDR3 protein: ASSRGQNGYT

J gene: TRBJ1-4
D gene: TRBD1
V gene: TRBV27
CDR3 protein: ASSLYRGGEKLF

J gene: TRBJ2-3
D gene: -
V gene: TRBV28
CDR3 protein: ASSLPSPDTQY

J gene: TRBJ2-5
D gene: TRBD1
V gene: TRBV11-2
CDR3 protein: ASSPGTAFQETQY

J gene: TRBJ2-1
D gene: TRBD1
V gene: TRBV27
CDR3 protein: ASRTGGGNNEQF

J gene: TRBJ1-4
D gene: -
V gene: TRBV7-9
CDR3 protein: ASSLVTEPNEKLF

J gene: TRBJ2-2
D gene: -
V gene: TRBV5-1
CDR3 protein: ASSLSRQRNTGELF